This paragraph reports one TCR beta chain. The antigen remains unidentified. This sample is drawn from a study of early T cells in non-severe SARS-CoV-2 infection. Overall study context: It was bulk RNA from unsorted whole blood that was sequenced, and the chains were unpaired. Findings and limits, study-wide: Reliance on VDJdb matching favored anti-spike CD8 responses; private and CD4 specificities were missed.

The TCR library protocol attached unique molecular identifiers to the individual cDNA molecules. Each CDR3 protein is one row after TCRdb ran MiXCR on the 5' RACE reads. The table includes over 95,000 distinct CDR3 sequences, roughly 15% detected once. The source material was whole blood. This sequence originates from an adult who was a healthcare worker with PCR-confirmed SARS-CoV-2 infection or an uninfected control (not recorded which).

The CDR3 loop is CASSLDIGFGNTIYF. The CDR3, as DNA: TGTGCCAGCAGCCTAGACATTGGCTTTGGAAACACCATATATTTT. The chain links TRBV7-2 to TRBJ1-3, with D uncertain. V lost 5 bases and J lost 3, with 14 bases in between. CDR1 and CDR2 from the germline V gene are SGHTA and FQGNSA. The CDR3 has 15 residues.